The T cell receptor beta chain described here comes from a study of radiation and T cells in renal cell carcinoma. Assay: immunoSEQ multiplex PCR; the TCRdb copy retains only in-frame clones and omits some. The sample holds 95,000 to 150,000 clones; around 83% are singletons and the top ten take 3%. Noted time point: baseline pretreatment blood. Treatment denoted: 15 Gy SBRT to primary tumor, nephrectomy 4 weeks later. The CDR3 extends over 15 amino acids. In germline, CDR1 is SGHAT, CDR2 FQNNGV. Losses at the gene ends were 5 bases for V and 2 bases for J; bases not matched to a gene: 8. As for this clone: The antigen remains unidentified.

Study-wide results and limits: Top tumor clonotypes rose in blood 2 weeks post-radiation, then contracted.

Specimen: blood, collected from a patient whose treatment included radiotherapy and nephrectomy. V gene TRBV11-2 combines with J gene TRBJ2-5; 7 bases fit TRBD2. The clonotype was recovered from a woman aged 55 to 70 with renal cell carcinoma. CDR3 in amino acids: CASSLGRTRQETQYF. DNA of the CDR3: TGTGCCAGCAGCCTAGGTAGGACTAGACAAGAGACCCAGTACTTC.